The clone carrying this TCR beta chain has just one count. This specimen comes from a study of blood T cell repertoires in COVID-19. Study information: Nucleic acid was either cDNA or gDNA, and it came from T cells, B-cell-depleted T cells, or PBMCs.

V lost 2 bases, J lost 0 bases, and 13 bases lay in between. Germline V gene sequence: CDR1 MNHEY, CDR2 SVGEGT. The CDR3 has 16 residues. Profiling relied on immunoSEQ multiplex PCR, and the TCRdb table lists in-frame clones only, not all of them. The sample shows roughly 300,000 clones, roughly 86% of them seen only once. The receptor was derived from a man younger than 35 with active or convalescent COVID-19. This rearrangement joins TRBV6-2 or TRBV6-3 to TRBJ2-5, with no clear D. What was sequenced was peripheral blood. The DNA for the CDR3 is TGTGCCAGCAGTTACGGTGGCGGCGCCAACCAAGAGACCCAGTACTTC. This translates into CASSYGGGANQETQYF.